Below are 10 T cell receptor beta chains sequenced from a single sample in a study of CD8+ T cells in alopecia areata. The authors extracted RNA and reverse transcribed it into cDNA as the sequencing template. Some clones are missing from TCRdb's copy, which holds only in-frame ones; the method was immunoSEQ multiplex PCR. The sample shows about 200,000 clones, around 62% of them seen only once. Sequencing was performed on CD4+ T cells sorted from blood, taken at week 0. The receptors come from a human donor with alopecia areata.

This rearrangement joins TRBV5-1 to TRBJ2-2; TRBD2 matches at 8 bases. This CDR3 has 16 residues. In germline, CDR1 is SGHRS, CDR2 YFSETQ. V dropped 2 bases and J dropped 4; count of bases not matched to a gene: 7. The CDR3 reads CASSFQAGGRTGELFF. DNA for the CDR3: TGCGCCAGCAGCTTTCAGGCGGGAGGCCGCACCGGGGAGCTGTTTTTT.

This clone was recorded a few times. This rearrangement joins TRBV27 to TRBJ2-7; D uncertain. This CDR3 is built from 15 residues. Trimming left V 3 bases short and J 0 bases short, with 12 bases between. Germline assignment: CDR1 MNHEY and CDR2 SMNVEV (reference sequence). The CDR3 DNA sequence: TGTGCCAGCAGTTTCGATGAAACGGGCTCCTACGAGCAGTACTTC. It translates to CASSFDETGSYEQYF.

This chain links TRBV30 with TRBJ2-1, with 12 bases identical to TRBD2. The germline gives CDR1 GTSNPN, CDR2 SVGIG (reference sequence). The CDR3 consists of 15 residues. Trimming at V came to 2 bases and at J to 8 bases, leaving 7 bases not matched to a gene. CDR3 nucleotide sequence: TGTGCCTGGAGTCTAGCGGGGGGGCGTGTCGATGAGCAGTTCTTC. This sequence encodes CAWSLAGGRVDEQFF.

This clone was seen a handful of times. Here the CDR3 DNA reads TGCAGCGTTGGTGGACTAGCGGGAATCTCCGAGCAGTACTTC. It translates to CSVGGLAGISEQYF. The gene calls are TRBV29-1 and TRBJ2-7, with 12 bases that match TRBD2. Trimming at V came to 4 bases and at J to 6 bases, leaving 7 bases not matched to a gene. CDR3 length: 14 residues. CDR1 and CDR2 from the germline V gene are SQVTM and ANQGSEA.

This clone showed up just a few times. This chain connects TRBV29-1 to TRBJ1-1, with D hard to call. V was clipped by 3 bases and J by 5 bases, with 10 bases between them. Germline loops: CDR1 SQVTM, CDR2 ANQGSEA. This CDR3 region has 12 residues. Here the CDR3 reads CSVDLAKTEAFF. The CDR3 DNA reads as TGCAGCGTTGACTTGGCAAAGACTGAAGCTTTCTTT. Combining the CDR3 with reference TRBV29-1 and TRBJ1-1 gives the whole variable domain SAVISQKPSRDICQRGTSLTIQCQVDSQVTMMFWYRQQPGQSLTLIATANQGSEATYESGFVIDKFPISRPNLTFSTLTVSNMSPEDSSIYLCSVDLAKTEAFFGQGTRLTVV.

V is TRBV7-9 and J is TRBJ2-5, with TRBD2 matching 7 bases. The CDR3 spans 16 residues. Germline CDR1 is SEHNR and CDR2 is FQNEAQ (reference sequence). Losses at the gene ends were 1 base for V and 1 base for J; bases not matched to a gene: 6. The CDR3 spells CASSLELIAGQETQYF. CDR3 in DNA: TGTGCCAGCAGCTTAGAATTAATAGCGGGCCAAGAGACCCAGTACTTC.

The J gene is TRBJ2-5, the V gene TRBV6-5; D unresolved. Germline V gives CDR1 MNHEY, CDR2 SVGAGI. The CDR3 loop spans 11 amino acids. The germline V and J ends were trimmed by 5 bases and 7 bases, with 8 bases remaining between them. CDR3 nucleotides: TGTGCCAGCAGTCAAATGGGGACCCAGTACTTC. It codes for CASSQMGTQYF.

This clone was found a few times. The gene calls are TRBV6-5 and TRBJ2-7; no clear D gene. The CDR3 sequence is 13 residues long. V was cut by 0 bases and J by 4 bases, with 7 bases left in between. The germline V gene has CDR1 MNHEY and CDR2 SVGAGI. The CDR3 DNA is TGTGCCAGCAGTTACTCAAGAAGGTACGAGCAGTACTTC. Translating it yields CASSYSRRYEQYF.

This chain connects TRBV19 to TRBJ1-2; tentative D call: TRBD1 (6 bases). V lost 5 bases and J 2 bases, leaving 15 bases between the germline ends. Per germline, CDR1 LNHDA and CDR2 SQIVND (reference sequence). The CDR3 is 15 residues long. CDR3: CASSVAQGSNYGYTF. The DNA of the CDR3 is TGTGCCAGTAGTGTAGCACAGGGAAGCAACTATGGCTACACCTTC.

A few counts support this clone. The gene calls are TRBV2 and TRBJ1-2; the D is unclear. This CDR3 has 12 residues. Germline values: CDR1 SNHLY, CDR2 FYNNEI. The V and J ends lost 4 bases and 4 bases respectively, with 7 bases between them. The CDR3 nucleotides read TGTGCCAGCAGTGTCTTGTCCTATGGCTACACCTTC. Translation: CASSVLSYGYTF.